This T cell receptor (beta chain) was profiled in a study of blood T cell repertoires in COVID-19. Study details: Samples came from the United States, Italy and Spain, spanning acute and convalescent COVID-19. T cells, B-cell-depleted T cells, or PBMCs provided the cDNA or gDNA that served as material.

J was trimmed by 6 bases and V by 3 bases; bases with no gene match: 6. The CDR3 contains 16 residues. Germline V gene data show CDR1 as SGHRS and CDR2 as YFSETQ. Authors' analysis steps: Researchers report that nucleated cell counts were estimated from reference gene primer amplification. TCRdb's copy holds only in-frame clones and misses some; the assay was immunoSEQ multiplex PCR. That table is the source of V, J and clone size, and D and trimming were worked out from the DNA. The profile shows 120,000 to 150,000 clones, 65% to 80% of them singletons. J is TRBJ1-6 and V is TRBV5-1, with 10 nucleotides matching TRBD1. Material for sequencing was peripheral blood. This clonotype was obtained from a man aged 55 to 69 with acute or convalescent COVID-19. This chain's CDR3 is CASSYGTGAGNSPLHF. DNA of the CDR3: TGCGCCAGCAGCTACGGGACAGGGGCTGGTAATTCACCCCTCCACTTT. Full variable domain (missing parts from reference TRBV5-1 and TRBJ1-6): KAGVTQTPRYLIKTRGQQVTLSCSPISGHRSVSWYQQTPGQGLQFLFEYFSETQRNKGNFPGRFSGRQFSNSRSEMNVSTLELGDSALYLCASSYGTGAGNSPLHFGNGTRLTVT.